The 10 T cell receptor beta chains in this list originate from one sample, sequenced in a study of human T cells and chemical hapten exposure. The time point is: patch test 3, about 24 weeks after DPC sensitization. The sample's treatment: therapeutic diphenylcyclopropenone sensitization with weekly scalp DPC. A single record per CDR3 protein comes from TCRdb applying MiXCR to the RACE reads. The top ten clones hold 2.5% to 3.5% of a sample with 100,000 or so distinct CDR3 sequences, around 34% of them seen once. This material consisted of whole blood, taken in connection with sensitization to the hapten diphenylcyclopropenone (DPC). The receptors here all came from a man aged 35 to 55 with alopecia areata. Some clones in this sample may be carry-over from other donors' samples.

J is TRBJ2-7 and V is TRBV11-3, with a tentative D call TRBD2 (5 bases). V was cut by 5 bases and J by 2 bases, with 13 bases left in between. The CDR3 loop spans 14 amino acids. Germline lookup yields CDR1 SGHNT and CDR2 YENEEA. CDR3 amino acids: CASSPRAGTYEQYV. The CDR3 coding sequence is TGTGCCAGCAGCCCGAGGGCTGGTACCTACGAGCAGTACGTC.

The chain joins TRBV27 to TRBJ2-6, with unresolved D. The CDR3 runs 13 residues. Deletions cut 5 bases from V and 0 bases from J, with 2 bases between. Germline values: CDR1 MNHEY, CDR2 SMNVEV (reference sequence). CDR3: CASSISGANVLTF. As DNA, the CDR3 is TGTGCCAGCAGTATCTCTGGGGCCAACGTCCTGACTTTC.

This clonotype was observed a few times. This rearrangement joins TRBV11-2 to TRBJ1-1; no clear D. The CDR3 spans 14 residues. Per the germline V gene, CDR1 is SGHAT and CDR2 is FQNNGV. Trimming took 4 bases from V and 4 from J, leaving 13 bases between them. The CDR3: CASSSRPLSTEAFF. The CDR3 DNA reads TGTGCCAGCAGCTCAAGGCCCCTGAGCACTGAAGCTTTCTTT.

This chain joins TRBV5-1 and TRBJ2-1; the match to TRBD1 covers 11 bases. The germline V gene has CDR1 SGHRS and CDR2 YFSETQ. This CDR3 has 14 amino acids. The V and J ends lost 4 bases and 8 bases, in that order; junction bases with no gene match: 5. The CDR3 coding sequence is TGCGCCAGCAGCCTGGGACAGGGGGGGGATGAGCAGTTCTTC. It codes for CASSLGQGGDEQFF.

This clonotype was detected a few times. The V gene is TRBV11-2, the J gene TRBJ2-1, with 13 positions matching TRBD2. This CDR3 comprises 16 residues. Germline CDR1 and CDR2: SGHAT and FQNNGV. V lost 5 bases and J lost 5; bases outside the gene matches: 6. The CDR3 here is CASSAKGLAGNNEQFF. In DNA form, the CDR3 reads TGTGCCAGCAGCGCCAAGGGACTAGCGGGGAACAATGAGCAGTTCTTC.

The gene calls are TRBV5-6 and TRBJ2-3, with TRBD1 matching 7 bases. Germline CDR1 is SGHDT and CDR2 is YYEEEE. The CDR3 has 17 amino acids. J gave up 1 base and V 2 bases, and 10 bases lay outside the gene matches. The CDR3: CASSFRLDRAGTDTQYF. The CDR3 DNA follows: TGTGCCAGCAGCTTTAGACTCGACAGGGCTGGCACAGATACGCAGTATTTT.

This clonotype was seen a few times. The chain links TRBV27 to TRBJ2-7; 10 bases match TRBD2. The CDR3 contains 15 residues. V was clipped by 7 bases and J by 3 bases; unmatched bases: 9. The germline CDR1 and CDR2 sequences are MNHEY and SMNVEV (reference sequence). This CDR3 is CASKSGRASLYEQYF. The DNA for the CDR3 is TGTGCCAGCAAAAGCGGGAGGGCCTCCCTCTACGAGCAGTACTTC.

V and J are TRBV9 and TRBJ2-5; the match to TRBD2 covers 10 bases. V gave up 3 bases and J gave up 0 bases; unmatched junction bases: 5. From germline, CDR1 is SGDLS and CDR2 YYNGEE. The CDR3 contains 16 residues. The CDR3 loop reads CASSDPLAGYQETQYF. Here the CDR3 DNA reads TGTGCCAGCAGCGACCCACTAGCGGGGTACCAAGAGACCCAGTACTTC. Filled out from reference TRBV9 and TRBJ2-5, the complete variable domain reads DSGVTQTPKHLITATGQRVTLRCSPRSGDLSVYWYQQSLDQGLQFLIQYYNGEERAKGNILERFSAQQFPDLHSELNLSSLELGDSALYFCASSDPLAGYQETQYFGPGTRLLVL.

This clonotype occurred a few times. The genes are TRBV7-9 and TRBJ2-1; 13 bases align to TRBD2. The germline CDR1 and CDR2 sequences are SEHNR and FQNEAQ (reference sequence). The CDR3 has 17 residues. Germline trimming cut 5 bases from V and 9 bases from J; bases unmatched to any gene: 13. CDR3 DNA: TGTGCCAGCAGCCAAGGACTAGCGGGAGTTCATGGCAGTGAGCAGTTCTTC. Protein sequence: CASSQGLAGVHGSEQFF.

The V and J genes are TRBV7-2 and TRBJ2-7, with TRBD2 identical over 11 bases. The trim removed 5 bases at V and 6 bases at J, leaving 12 bases unmatched. Germline V CDR1 and CDR2: SGHTA, FQGNSA. CDR3 length: 16 amino acids. CDR3 sequence reads: CASSGGLAGGPGEQYF. Written as DNA, the CDR3 is TGTGCCAGCAGCGGGGGTTTAGCGGGAGGGCCAGGCGAGCAGTACTTC. Variable domain in full (rest from reference TRBV7-2 and TRBJ2-7): GAGVSQSPSNKVTEKGKDVELRCDPISGHTALYWYRQSLGQGLEFLIYFQGNSAPDKSGLPSDRFSAERTGGSVSTLTIQRTQQEDSAVYLCASSGGLAGGPGEQYFGPGTRLTVT.